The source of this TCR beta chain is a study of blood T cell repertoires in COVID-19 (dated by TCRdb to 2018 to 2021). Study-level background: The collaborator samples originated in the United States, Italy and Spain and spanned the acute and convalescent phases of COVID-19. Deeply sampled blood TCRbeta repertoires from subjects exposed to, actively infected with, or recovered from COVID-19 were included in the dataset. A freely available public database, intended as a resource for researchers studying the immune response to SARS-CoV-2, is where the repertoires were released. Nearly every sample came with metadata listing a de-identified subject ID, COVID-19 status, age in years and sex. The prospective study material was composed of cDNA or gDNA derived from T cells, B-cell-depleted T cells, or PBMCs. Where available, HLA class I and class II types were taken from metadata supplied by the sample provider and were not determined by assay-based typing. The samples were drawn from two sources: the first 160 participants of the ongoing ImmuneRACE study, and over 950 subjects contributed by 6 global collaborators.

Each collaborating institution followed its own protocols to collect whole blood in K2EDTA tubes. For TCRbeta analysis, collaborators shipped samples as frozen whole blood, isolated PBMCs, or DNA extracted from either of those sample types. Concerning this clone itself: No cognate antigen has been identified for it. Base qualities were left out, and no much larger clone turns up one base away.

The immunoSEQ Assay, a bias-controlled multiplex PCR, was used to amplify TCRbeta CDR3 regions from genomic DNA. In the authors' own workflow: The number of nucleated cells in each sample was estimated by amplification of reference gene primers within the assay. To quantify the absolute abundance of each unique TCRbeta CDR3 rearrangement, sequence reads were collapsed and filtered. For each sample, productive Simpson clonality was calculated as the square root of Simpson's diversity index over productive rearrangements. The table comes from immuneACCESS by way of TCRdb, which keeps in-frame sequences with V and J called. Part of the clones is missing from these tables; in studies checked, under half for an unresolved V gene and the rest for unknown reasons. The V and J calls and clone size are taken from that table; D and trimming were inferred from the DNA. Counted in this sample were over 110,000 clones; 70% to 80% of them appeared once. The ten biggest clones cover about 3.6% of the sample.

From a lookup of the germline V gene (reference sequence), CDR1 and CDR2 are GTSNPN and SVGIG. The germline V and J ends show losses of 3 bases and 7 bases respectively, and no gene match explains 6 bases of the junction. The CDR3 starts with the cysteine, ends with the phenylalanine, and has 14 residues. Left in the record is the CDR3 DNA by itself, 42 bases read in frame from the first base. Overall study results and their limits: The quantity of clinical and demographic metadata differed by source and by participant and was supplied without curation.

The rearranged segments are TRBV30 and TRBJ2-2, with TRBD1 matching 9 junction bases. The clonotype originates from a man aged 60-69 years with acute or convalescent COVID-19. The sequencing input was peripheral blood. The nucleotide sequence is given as TGTGCCTGGAGGGGACAGGGAGGGGTCGGGGAGCTGTTTTTT. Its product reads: CAWRGQGGVGELFF. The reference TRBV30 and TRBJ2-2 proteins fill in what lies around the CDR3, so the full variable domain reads SQTIHQWPATLVQPVGSPLSLECTVEGTSNPNLYWYRQAAGRGLQLLFYSVGIGQISSEVPQNLSASRPQDRQFILSSKKLLLSDSGFYLCAWRGQGGVGELFFGEGSRLTVL.